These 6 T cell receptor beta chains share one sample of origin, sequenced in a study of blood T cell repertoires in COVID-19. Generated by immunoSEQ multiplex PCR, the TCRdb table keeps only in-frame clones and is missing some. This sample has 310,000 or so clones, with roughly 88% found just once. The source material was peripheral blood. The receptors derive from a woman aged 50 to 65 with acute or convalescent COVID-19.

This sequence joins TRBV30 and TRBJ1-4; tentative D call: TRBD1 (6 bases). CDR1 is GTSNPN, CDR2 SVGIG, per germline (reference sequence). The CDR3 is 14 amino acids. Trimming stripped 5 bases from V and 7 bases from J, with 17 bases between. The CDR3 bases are TGTGCCTGGGCCTTTGGGGGCCCGGGTGAAAAACTGTTTTTT. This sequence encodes CAWAFGGPGEKLFF.

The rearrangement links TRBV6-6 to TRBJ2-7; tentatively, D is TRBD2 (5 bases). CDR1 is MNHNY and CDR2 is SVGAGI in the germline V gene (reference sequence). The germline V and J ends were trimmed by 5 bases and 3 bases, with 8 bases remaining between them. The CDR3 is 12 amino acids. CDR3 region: CASSNSGYEQYF. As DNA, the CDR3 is TGTGCCAGCAGTAACAGCGGCTACGAGCAGTACTTC.

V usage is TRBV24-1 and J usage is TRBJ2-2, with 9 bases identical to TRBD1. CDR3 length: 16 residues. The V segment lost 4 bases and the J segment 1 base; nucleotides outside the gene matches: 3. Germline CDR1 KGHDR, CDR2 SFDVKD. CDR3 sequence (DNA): TGTGCCACCAGTGAGCCGGGACAGGGGAACACCGGGGAGCTGTTTTTT. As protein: CATSEPGQGNTGELFF.

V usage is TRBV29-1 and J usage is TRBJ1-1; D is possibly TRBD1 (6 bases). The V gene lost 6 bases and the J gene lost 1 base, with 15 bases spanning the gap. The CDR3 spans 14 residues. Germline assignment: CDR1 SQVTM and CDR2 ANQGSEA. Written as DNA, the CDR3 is TGCAGCGTGCGCGGGGGCTCGGCGAACACTGAAGCTTTCTTT. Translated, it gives CSVRGGSANTEAFF.

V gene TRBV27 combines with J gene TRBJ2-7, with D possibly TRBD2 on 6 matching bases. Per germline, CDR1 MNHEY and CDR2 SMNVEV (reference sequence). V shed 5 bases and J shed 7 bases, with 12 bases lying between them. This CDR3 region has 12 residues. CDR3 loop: CASSGRGGEQYF. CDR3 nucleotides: TGTGCCAGCAGTGGCCGTGGGGGGGAGCAGTACTTC.

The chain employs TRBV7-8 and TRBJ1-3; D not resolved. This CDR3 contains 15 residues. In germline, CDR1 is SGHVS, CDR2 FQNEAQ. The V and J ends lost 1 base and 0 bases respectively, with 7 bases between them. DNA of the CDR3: TGTGCCAGCAGCTTAGGAGCCTTCTCTGGAAACACCATATATTTT. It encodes CASSLGAFSGNTIYF. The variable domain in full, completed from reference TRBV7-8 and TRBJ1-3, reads GAGVSQSPRYKVAKRGQDVALRCDPISGHVSLFWYQQALGQGPEFLTYFQNEAQLDKSGLPSDRFFAERPEGSVSTLKIQRTQQEDSAVYLCASSLGAFSGNTIYFGEGSWLTVV.